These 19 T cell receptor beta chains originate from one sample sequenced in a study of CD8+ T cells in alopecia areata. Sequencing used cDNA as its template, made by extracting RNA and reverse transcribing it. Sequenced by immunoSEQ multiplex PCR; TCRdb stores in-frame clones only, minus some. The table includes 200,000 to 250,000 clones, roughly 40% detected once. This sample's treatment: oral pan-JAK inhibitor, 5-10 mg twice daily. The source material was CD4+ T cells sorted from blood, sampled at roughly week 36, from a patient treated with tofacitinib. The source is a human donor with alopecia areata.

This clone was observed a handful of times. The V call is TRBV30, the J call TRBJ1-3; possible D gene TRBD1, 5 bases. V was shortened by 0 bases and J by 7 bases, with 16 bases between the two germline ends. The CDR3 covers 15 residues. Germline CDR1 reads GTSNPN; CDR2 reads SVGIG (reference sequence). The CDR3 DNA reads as TGTGCCTGGAGTGTAAAGAGGGACGTGGTGAACACCATATATTTT. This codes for CAWSVKRDVVNTIYF.

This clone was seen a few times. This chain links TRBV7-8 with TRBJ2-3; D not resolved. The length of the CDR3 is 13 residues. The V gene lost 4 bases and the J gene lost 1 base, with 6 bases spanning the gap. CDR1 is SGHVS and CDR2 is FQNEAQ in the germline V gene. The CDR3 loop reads CASSSDGTDTQYF. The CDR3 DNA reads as TGTGCCAGCAGCTCGGACGGCACAGATACGCAGTATTTT.

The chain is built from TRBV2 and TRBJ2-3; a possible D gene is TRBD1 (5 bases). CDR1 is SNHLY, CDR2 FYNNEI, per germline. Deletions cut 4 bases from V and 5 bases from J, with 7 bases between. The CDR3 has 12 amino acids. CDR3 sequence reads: CASSGGGDTQYF. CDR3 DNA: TGTGCCAGCAGTGGGGGCGGAGATACGCAGTATTTT.

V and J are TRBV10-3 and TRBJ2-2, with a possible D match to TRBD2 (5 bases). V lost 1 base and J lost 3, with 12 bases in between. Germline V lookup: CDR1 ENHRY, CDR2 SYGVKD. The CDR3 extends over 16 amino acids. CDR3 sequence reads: CAISELASKDTGELFF. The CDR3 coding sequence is TGTGCCATCAGTGAGTTGGCTAGCAAGGACACCGGGGAGCTGTTTTTT.

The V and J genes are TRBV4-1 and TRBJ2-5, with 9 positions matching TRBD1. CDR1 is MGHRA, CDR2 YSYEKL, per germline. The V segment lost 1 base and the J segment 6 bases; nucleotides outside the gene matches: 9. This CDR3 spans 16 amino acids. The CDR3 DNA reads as TGCGCCAGCAGCCAAGTAGCGACAGGGGGTTTAAAGACCCAGTACTTC. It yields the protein CASSQVATGGLKTQYF.

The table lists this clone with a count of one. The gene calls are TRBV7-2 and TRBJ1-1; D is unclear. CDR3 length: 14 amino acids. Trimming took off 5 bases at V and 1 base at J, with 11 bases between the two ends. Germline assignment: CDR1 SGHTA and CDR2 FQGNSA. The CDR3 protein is CASSPGRGNTEAFF. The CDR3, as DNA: TGTGCCAGCAGCCCCGGACGGGGGAACACTGAAGCTTTCTTT.

CDR3 residues: CASSAQTEETQYF. The CDR3 DNA reads as TGCGCCAGCAGCGCTCAAACCGAGGAGACCCAGTACTTC. This rearrangement joins TRBV4-1 to TRBJ2-5; the D is unclear. Germline V gene sequence: CDR1 MGHRA, CDR2 YSYEKL. Trimming pared 5 bases from V and 5 bases from J, leaving 12 bases between. This CDR3 has 13 amino acids.

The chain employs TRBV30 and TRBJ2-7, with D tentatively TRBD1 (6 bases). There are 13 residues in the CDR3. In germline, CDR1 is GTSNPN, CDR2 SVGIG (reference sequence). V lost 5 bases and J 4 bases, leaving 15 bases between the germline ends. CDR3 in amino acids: CAWGGVAGYEQYF. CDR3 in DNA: TGTGCCTGGGGGGGCGTCGCTGGTTACGAGCAGTACTTC.

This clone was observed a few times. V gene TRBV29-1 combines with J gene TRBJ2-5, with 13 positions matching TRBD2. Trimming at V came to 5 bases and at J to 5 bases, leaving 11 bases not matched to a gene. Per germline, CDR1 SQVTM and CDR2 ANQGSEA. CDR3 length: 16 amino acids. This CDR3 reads CSVQRTSGRFRETQYF. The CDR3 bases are TGCAGCGTTCAAAGGACTAGCGGGAGATTTAGGGAGACCCAGTACTTC.

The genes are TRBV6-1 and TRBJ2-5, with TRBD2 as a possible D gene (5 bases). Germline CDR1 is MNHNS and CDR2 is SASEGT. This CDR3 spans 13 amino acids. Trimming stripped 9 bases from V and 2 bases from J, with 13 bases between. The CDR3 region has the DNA TGTGCCAGTTCGACTACATTACAAGAGACCCAGTACTTC. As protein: CASSTTLQETQYF.

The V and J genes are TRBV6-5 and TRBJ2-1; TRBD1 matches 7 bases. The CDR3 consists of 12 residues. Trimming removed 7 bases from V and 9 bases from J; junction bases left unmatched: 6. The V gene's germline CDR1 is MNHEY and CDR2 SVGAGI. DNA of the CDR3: TGTGCCAGCAAAACAGGGGAAGGTGAGCAGTTCTTC. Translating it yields CASKTGEGEQFF.

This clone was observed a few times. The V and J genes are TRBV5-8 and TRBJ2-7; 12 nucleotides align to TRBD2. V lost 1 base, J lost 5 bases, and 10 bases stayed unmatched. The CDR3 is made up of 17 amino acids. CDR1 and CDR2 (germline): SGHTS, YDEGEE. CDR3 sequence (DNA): TGTGCCAGCAGCTTGTCCCCACTAGCGGGAGGAGAGCACGAGCAGTACTTC. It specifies CASSLSPLAGGEHEQYF.

The CDR3 loop reads CASSGTRVETQYF. The CDR3 DNA is TGTGCCAGCAGTGGGACGAGGGTGGAGACCCAGTACTTC. The V gene is TRBV2, the J gene TRBJ2-5, with D perhaps TRBD2 (5 bases). Trimming left V 4 bases short and J 5 bases short, with 11 bases between. This CDR3 comprises 13 residues. The germline gives CDR1 SNHLY, CDR2 FYNNEI.

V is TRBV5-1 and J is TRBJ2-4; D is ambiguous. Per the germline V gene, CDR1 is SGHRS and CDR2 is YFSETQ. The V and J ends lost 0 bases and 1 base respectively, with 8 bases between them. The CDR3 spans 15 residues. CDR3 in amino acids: CASSLEWGAKNIQYF. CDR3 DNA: TGCGCCAGCAGCTTGGAATGGGGTGCCAAAAACATTCAGTACTTC.

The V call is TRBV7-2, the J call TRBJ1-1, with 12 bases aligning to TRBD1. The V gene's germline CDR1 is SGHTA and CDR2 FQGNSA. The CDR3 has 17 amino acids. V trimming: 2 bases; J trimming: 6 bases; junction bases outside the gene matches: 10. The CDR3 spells CASSLWSTGQGAAEAFF. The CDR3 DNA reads TGTGCCAGCAGCTTATGGTCCACGGGACAGGGGGCTGCTGAAGCTTTCTTT.

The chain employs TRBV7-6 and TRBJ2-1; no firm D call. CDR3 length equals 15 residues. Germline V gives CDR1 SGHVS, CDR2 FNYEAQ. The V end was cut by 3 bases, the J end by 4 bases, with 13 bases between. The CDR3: CASSFLGRGYNEQFF. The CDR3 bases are TGTGCCAGCAGCTTCTTAGGCCGTGGGTACAATGAGCAGTTCTTC.

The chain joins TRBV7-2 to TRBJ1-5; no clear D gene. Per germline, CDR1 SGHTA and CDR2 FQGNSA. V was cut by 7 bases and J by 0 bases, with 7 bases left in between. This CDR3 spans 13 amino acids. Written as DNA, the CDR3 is TGTGCCAGCAACCATGGTAGCAATCAGCCCCAGCATTTT. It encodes CASNHGSNQPQHF.

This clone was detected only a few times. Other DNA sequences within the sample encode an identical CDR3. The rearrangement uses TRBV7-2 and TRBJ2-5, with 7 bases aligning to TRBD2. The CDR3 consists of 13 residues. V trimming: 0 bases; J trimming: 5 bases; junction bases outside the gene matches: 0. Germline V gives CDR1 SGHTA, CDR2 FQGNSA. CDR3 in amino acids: CASSLAGGETQYF. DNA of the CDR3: TGTGCCAGCAGCTTAGCCGGGGGGGAGACCCAGTACTTC.

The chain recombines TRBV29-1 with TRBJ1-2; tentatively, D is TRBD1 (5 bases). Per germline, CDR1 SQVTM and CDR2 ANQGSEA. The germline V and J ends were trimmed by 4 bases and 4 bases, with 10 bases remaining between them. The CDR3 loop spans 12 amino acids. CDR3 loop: CSVGDSSYGYTF. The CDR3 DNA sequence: TGCAGCGTTGGCGACAGCAGCTATGGCTACACCTTC.